The rows below give T cell receptor beta chains drawn from one sample of a study of blood T cell repertoires in COVID-19. The table came from immunoSEQ multiplex PCR; TCRdb's copy has only in-frame clones and leaves some out. The sample lists roughly 300,000 clones; roughly 85% were seen once. Specimen: PBMCs or T cells enriched from blood (not recorded which). These TCRs come from a woman aged 50 to 60 who had recovered from COVID-19. CDR3s include the opening cysteine and the closing phenylalanine or tryptophan. A D gene is named only where the DNA matches it firmly. Only some rows state a clone size, as once, few, many or a class for expanded clones.

abundance | d_gene | j_gene | v_gene | CDR3nt | CDR3aa
once | TRBD2 | TRBJ2-1 | TRBV5-8 | TGTGCCAGCAGCTTGGGGGTAGCGGGGACCGCTACCGGTGAGCAGTTCTTC | CASSLGVAGTATGEQFF
NA | NA | TRBJ2-7 | TRBV5-6 | TGTGCCAGCAGCCTCTTAGGGCAGGGGAGGGGGTACTTC | CASSLLGQGRGYF
NA | NA | TRBJ2-7 | TRBV10-1 | TGCGCCAGCAGTGAGTCGACAGGACGTTGGATCGAGCAGTACTTC | CASSESTGRWIEQYF
few | TRBD1 | TRBJ1-1 | TRBV5-6 | TGTGCCAGCAGCTTTATAACCTTAAGGACAGGGGCGAACACTGAAGCTTTCTTT | CASSFITLRTGANTEAFF
NA | NA | TRBJ2-1 | TRBV28 | TGTGCCAGCAGTTGGAACATTCGCGGTCTCGACAATGAGCAGTTCTTC | CASSWNIRGLDNEQFF
NA | NA | TRBJ1-4 | TRBV30 | TGTGCCTGGAGTGTGGACACCACTAATGAAAAACTGTTTTTT | CAWSVDTTNEKLFF
NA | NA | TRBJ1-4 | TRBV7-5 | TGTGCCAGAAGCTCCGGGACAGGTAATGAAAAACTGTTTTTT | CARSSGTGNEKLFF
few | NA | TRBJ1-2 | TRBV12-3/TRBV12-4 | TGTGCCAGCAGACAGGAATTCATGCACACCTTC | CASRQEFMHTF
NA | TRBD2 | TRBJ2-7 | TRBV5-1 | TGCGCCAGCAATGGCGGGGGACTCTACGAGCAGTACTTC | CASNGGGLYEQYF
NA | NA | TRBJ2-1 | TRBV27 | TGTGCCAGTTGGACAGTCCCTTTCGACAATGAGCAGTTCTTC | CASWTVPFDNEQFF
NA | NA | TRBJ1-1 | TRBV5-4 | TGTGCCAGCAGTATCTGGACAGAGAACACTGAAGCTTTCTTT | CASSIWTENTEAFF
NA | NA | TRBJ2-2 | TRBV27 | TGTGCCAGCAGGACAATAACAGGGTCCCTCGCCGGGGAGCTGTTTTTT | CASRTITGSLAGELFF
NA | TRBD1 | TRBJ1-4 | TRBV7-8 | TGTGCCAGCAGCCCTAGACAGGGGGCTCAGCGGCTGTTTTTT | CASSPRQGAQRLFF
NA | NA | TRBJ2-1 | TRBV7-2 | TGTGCCAGCAGCTTAGGACTAGTGTACAATGAGCAGTTCTTC | CASSLGLVYNEQFF
NA | TRBD1 | TRBJ2-1 | TRBV5-4 | TGTGCCAGCAGCTTGGGACAGGGAATGATGTCCTACAATGAGCAGTTCTTC | CASSLGQGMMSYNEQFF
once | NA | TRBJ1-1 | TRBV5-6 | TGTGCCAGCAGTGTTTTGGGAGGGAACACTGAAGCTTTCTTT | CASSVLGGNTEAFF
NA | NA | TRBJ2-7 | TRBV5-6 | TGTGCCAGCAGCCTCCCGGGATACTACGAGCAGTACTTC | CASSLPGYYEQYF
NA | NA | TRBJ2-1 | TRBV4-2 | TGTGCCAGCAGCTCTGACTCACGTGAGCAGTTCTTC | CASSSDSREQFF
NA | NA | TRBJ2-7 | TRBV7-3 | TGTGCCAGCAGCTTACGGGGAGGCTCCTACGAGCAGTACTTC | CASSLRGGSYEQYF
NA | NA | TRBJ2-5 | TRBV11-2 | TGTGCCAGCAGGAGTGGGGCCCAAGAGACCCAGTACTTC | CASRSGAQETQYF
NA | TRBD1 | TRBJ1-1 | TRBV13 | TGTGCCAGCAGCTATGAGGACAGGGTTACTGAAGCTTTCTTT | CASSYEDRVTEAFF
NA | NA | TRBJ2-7 | TRBV28 | TGTGCCAGCAGTCCCGGGACTCCTGCCTACGAGCAGTACTTC | CASSPGTPAYEQYF
NA | NA | TRBJ1-2 | TRBV27 | TGTGCCAGCAGTCTCACCGGGACACGCTATGGCTACACCTTC | CASSLTGTRYGYTF
NA | TRBD2 | TRBJ2-1 | TRBV5-1 | TGCGCCAGCAGCTTACCCCGACTAGCGGGAGGGGTGGATGAGCAGTTCTTC | CASSLPRLAGGVDEQFF
NA | TRBD2 | TRBJ2-7 | TRBV5-4 | TGTGCCAGCAGCCCCGGTATAGCGGGCGAGCAGTACTTC | CASSPGIAGEQYF